This T cell receptor beta chain was captured by sequencing in a study of molecular identifiers for immune sequencing clone quantification. Background on the study: Split five ways in replicates, RNA from approximately 20,000 or 100,000 naive CD8 cells had four portions sequenced.

This clonotype was counted ten times or more. Antigen unknown. Regarding the study as a whole: A single cell's spiked Jurkat TCR RNA was reportedly detectable among 900,000 to 1,000,000 naive cells. Clones exceeding 20 RNA copies carried over 99% of effector molecules but under 1% of naive-cell molecules.

Previously described methods and listed TCR primers were employed for the bulk TCR libraries. From the PCR reads, TCRdb called clonotypes with MiXCR, one entry per CDR3 protein. The repertoire has about 630,000 distinct CDR3 sequences, about 25% of them found once; the top ten carry 0.6% to 0.9%. Trimming took off 0 bases at V and 6 bases at J, with 12 bases between the two ends. Germline V gives CDR1 SQVTM, CDR2 ANQGSEA. The CDR3 has 13 amino acids. The V gene is TRBV29-1, the J gene TRBJ2-7; D is perhaps TRBD2 (5 bases). Source material: naive CD8+ T cells from blood, with Jurkat cell RNA spiked in. The subset here: FACS-sorted CD8+CD4-CCR7+CD45RA+ naive T cells. The sequence was obtained from a human donor in good health. Some libraries in this study had Jurkat cell RNA spiked in. The CDR3 DNA is TGCAGCGTTGAAGATGTTCTGGGAGCCGAGCAGTACTTC. Translated: CSVEDVLGAEQYF.